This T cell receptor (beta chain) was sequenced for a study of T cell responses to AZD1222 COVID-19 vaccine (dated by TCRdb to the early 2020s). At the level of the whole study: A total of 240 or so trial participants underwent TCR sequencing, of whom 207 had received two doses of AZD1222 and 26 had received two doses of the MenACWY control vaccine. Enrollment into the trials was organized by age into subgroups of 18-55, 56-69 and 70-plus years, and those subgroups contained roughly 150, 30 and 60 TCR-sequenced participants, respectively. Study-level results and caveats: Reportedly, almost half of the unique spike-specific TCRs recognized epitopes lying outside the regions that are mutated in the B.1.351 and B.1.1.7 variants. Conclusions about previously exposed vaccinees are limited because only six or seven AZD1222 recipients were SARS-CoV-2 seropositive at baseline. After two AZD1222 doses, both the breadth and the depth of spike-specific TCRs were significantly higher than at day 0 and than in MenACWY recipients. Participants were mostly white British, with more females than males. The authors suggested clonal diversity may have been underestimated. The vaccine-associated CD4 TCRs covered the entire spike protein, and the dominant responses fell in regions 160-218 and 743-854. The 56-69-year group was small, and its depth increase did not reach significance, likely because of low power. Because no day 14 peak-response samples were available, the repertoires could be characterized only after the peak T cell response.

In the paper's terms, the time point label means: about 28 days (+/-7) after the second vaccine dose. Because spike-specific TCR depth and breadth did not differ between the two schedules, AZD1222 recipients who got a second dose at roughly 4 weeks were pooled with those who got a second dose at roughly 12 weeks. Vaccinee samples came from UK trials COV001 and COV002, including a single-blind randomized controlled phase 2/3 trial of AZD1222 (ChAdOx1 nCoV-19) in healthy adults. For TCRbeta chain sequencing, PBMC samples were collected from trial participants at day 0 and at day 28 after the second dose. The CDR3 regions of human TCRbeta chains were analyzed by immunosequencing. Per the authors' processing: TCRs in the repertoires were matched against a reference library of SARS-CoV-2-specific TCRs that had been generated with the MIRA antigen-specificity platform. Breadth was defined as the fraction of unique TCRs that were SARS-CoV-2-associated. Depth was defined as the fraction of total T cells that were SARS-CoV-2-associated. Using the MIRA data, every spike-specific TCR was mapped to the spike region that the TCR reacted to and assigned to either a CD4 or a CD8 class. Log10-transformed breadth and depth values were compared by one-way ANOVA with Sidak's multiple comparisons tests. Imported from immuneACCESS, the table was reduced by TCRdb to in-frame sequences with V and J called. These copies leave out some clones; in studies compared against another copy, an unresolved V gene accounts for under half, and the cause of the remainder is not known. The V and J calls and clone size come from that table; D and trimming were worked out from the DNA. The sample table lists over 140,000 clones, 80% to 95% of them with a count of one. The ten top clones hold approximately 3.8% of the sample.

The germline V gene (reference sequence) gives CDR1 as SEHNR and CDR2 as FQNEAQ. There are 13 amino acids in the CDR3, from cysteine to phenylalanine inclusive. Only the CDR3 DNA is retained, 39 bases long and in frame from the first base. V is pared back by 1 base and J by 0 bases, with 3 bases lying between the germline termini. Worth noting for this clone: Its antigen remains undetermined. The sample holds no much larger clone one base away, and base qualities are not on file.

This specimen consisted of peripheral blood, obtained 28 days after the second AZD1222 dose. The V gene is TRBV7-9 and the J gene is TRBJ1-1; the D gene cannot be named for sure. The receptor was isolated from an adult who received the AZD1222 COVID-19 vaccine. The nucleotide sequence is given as TGTGCCAGCAGCTTAGACATGAACACTGAAGCTTTCTTT. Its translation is CASSLDMNTEAFF.